The 13 T cell receptor beta chains reported below all come from one sample, sequenced in a study of shared clonotypes between healthy human individuals. Clones were sequenced by immunoSEQ multiplex PCR, and TCRdb holds only the in-frame ones, with some missing. The data contain about 710,000 clones, around 77% of them seen just once; the ten biggest clones take up 1.8%. Material for sequencing was memory CD4+ T cells sorted from blood. Noted subset: CD45RA-negative fraction. The source of these receptors is a woman aged 30 to 39 in good health.

V and J are TRBV15 and TRBJ2-7; either TRBD1 or TRBD2 may supply D (6 bases each). Trimming pared 0 bases from V and 5 bases from J, leaving 11 bases between. Per the germline V gene, CDR1 is LNHNV and CDR2 is YYDKDF (reference sequence). CDR3 length equals 14 residues. The CDR3 loop reads CATSRDWGANEQYF. CDR3 nucleotides: TGTGCCACCAGCAGAGACTGGGGGGCTAACGAGCAGTACTTC.

This sequence joins TRBV19 and TRBJ2-7, with D possibly called TRBD1 or TRBD2 (5 bases each). Germline lookup yields CDR1 LNHDA and CDR2 SQIVND (reference sequence). Between the trimmed V and J ends, which lost 4 bases and 3 bases, there was a span of 16 bases. There are 15 residues in the CDR3. Here the CDR3 DNA reads TGTGCCAGTAGTAGCCTTCGAGGGGACCGCTACGAGCAGTACTTC. Protein product: CASSSLRGDRYEQYF.

The V call is TRBV19, the J call TRBJ2-1; 7 bases are a match to TRBD1. Germline V lookup: CDR1 LNHDA, CDR2 SQIVND (reference sequence). The CDR3 runs to 14 residues. The ends lost 0 bases at V and 9 bases at J; junction bases unmatched: 5. The DNA of the CDR3 is TGTGCCAGTAGTATAGACAGGGGGTGGAGTGAGCAGTTCTTC. This sequence encodes CASSIDRGWSEQFF.

V gene TRBV7-8 combines with J gene TRBJ2-5, with D hard to call. Germline lookup yields CDR1 SGHVS and CDR2 FQNEAQ. The CDR3 extends over 12 amino acids. V gave up 3 bases and J gave up 4 bases, with 6 bases separating them. The CDR3 region is CASSFGSETQYF. The CDR3 DNA is TGTGCCAGCAGCTTCGGCTCAGAGACCCAGTACTTC.

This chain uses TRBV5-6 with TRBJ2-5; the match to TRBD2 covers 8 bases. This CDR3 contains 14 residues. The germline V gene has CDR1 SGHDT and CDR2 YYEEEE. V lost 4 bases and J lost 4; bases outside the gene matches: 6. The CDR3 sequence: CASSRAGGGETQYF. The CDR3 region has the DNA TGTGCCAGCAGCCGGGCGGGGGGCGGAGAGACCCAGTACTTC.

The genes are TRBV6-6 and TRBJ2-5; possibly TRBD2 for D (6 bases). The last part of the DNA fits TRBJ2-7 better; the J call may be wrong. This CDR3 spans 12 amino acids. Germline lookup yields CDR1 MNHNY and CDR2 SVGAGI (reference sequence). The DNA for the CDR3 is TGTGCCAGCAGGCGGGACCCCTACGAGCAGTACTTC. Protein product: CASRRDPYEQYF.

The rearrangement joins TRBV4-1 to TRBJ1-5, with 9 bases aligning to TRBD1. With 1 base clipped from V and 6 bases from J, the junction kept 7 bases outside the gene matches. CDR3 length equals 16 residues. Germline V gives CDR1 MGHRA, CDR2 YSYEKL. The CDR3 nucleotides are TGCGCCAGCAGCCAAGCTCAACAGGGGGCACGTCAGCCCCAGCATTTT. Amino acids: CASSQAQQGARQPQHF.

This clone has a handful of counts. The J gene is TRBJ2-2, the V gene TRBV29-1, with 7 nucleotides matching TRBD2. CDR1 and CDR2 from the germline V gene are SQVTM and ANQGSEA. V gave up 7 bases and J gave up 5 bases; unmatched junction bases: 13. The CDR3 spans 15 residues. The CDR3 here is CSAGGPAVLTGELFF. In nucleotides, the CDR3 is TGCAGCGCGGGGGGACCCGCCGTATTGACCGGGGAGCTGTTTTTT.

V and J are TRBV28 and TRBJ2-3, with D possibly being TRBD2 (6 bases). This CDR3 contains 12 residues. Germline CDR1 MDHEN, CDR2 SYDVKM. Deletions cut 3 bases from V and 8 bases from J, with 9 bases between. CDR3 region: CASSFGGRTQYF. CDR3 DNA: TGTGCCAGCAGTTTCGGAGGGCGTACGCAGTATTTT.

Remarks on this clone: Within the sample, other DNA sequences also encode this same CDR3. V is TRBV5-1 and J is TRBJ2-3; 8 positions match TRBD2. CDR1 SGHRS and CDR2 YFSETQ come from the germline V gene. The CDR3 loop spans 15 amino acids. The V and J ends lost 0 bases and 4 bases, in that order; junction bases with no gene match: 4. CDR3 sequence (DNA): TGCGCCAGCAGCTTGGAGGGGCGGGAGGCAGATACGCAGTATTTT. Its translation: CASSLEGREADTQYF.

This clone has just a few counts. The CDR3 spells CASTTAGQIYEQYF. CDR3 nucleotide sequence: TGTGCCAGCACCACAGCCGGGCAGATCTACGAGCAGTACTTC. The gene calls are TRBV7-9 and TRBJ2-7; no clear D gene. V dropped 7 bases and J dropped 3 bases, with 16 bases sitting between them. This CDR3 is built from 14 residues. The germline V gene has CDR1 SEHNR and CDR2 FQNEAQ (reference sequence).

The chain couples TRBV28 to TRBJ1-2; 7 bases fit TRBD1. Germline V gene lookup returns CDR1 MDHEN and CDR2 SYDVKM. V was pared by 8 bases and J by 4 bases, with 7 bases of the junction left unmatched. The CDR3 consists of 13 residues. CDR3 loop: CASSEGDSYGYTF. DNA for the CDR3: TGTGCCAGCTCTGAGGGGGACAGCTATGGCTACACCTTC.

The rearrangement links TRBV4-1 to TRBJ2-2, with D possibly TRBD1 on 5 matching bases. V was pared by 0 bases and J by 1 base, with 12 bases between. This CDR3 has 17 amino acids. Germline V gene sequence: CDR1 MGHRA, CDR2 YSYEKL. The CDR3 DNA follows: TGCGCCAGCAGCCAAGAGGGCGCGACAGAGAACACCGGGGAGCTGTTTTTT. It codes for CASSQEGATENTGELFF.